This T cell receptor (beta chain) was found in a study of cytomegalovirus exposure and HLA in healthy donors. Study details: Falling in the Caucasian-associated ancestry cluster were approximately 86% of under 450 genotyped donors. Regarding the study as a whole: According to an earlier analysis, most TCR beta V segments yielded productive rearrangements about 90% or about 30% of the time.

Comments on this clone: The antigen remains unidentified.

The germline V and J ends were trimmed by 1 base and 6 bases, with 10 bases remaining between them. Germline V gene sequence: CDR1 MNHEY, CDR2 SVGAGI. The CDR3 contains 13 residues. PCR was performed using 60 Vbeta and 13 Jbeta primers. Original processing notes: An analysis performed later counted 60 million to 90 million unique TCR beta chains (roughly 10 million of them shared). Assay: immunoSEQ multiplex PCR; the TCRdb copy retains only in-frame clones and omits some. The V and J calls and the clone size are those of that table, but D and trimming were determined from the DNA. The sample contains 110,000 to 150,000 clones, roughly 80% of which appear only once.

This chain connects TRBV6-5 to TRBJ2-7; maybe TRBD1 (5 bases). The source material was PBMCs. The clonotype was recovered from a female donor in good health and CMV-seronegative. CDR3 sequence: CASSYFQGSEQYF. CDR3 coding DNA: TGTGCCAGCAGTTACTTTCAGGGTTCCGAGCAGTACTTC.